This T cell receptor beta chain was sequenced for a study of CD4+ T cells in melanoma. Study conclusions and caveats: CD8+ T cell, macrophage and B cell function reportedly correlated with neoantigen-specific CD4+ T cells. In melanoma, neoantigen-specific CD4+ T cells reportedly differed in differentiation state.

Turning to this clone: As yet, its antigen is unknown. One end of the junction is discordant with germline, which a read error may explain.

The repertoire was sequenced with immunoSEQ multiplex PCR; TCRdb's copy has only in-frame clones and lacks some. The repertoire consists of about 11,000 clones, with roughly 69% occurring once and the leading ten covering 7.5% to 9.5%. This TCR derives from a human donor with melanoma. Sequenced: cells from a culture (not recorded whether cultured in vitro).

CDR3: CAWRVPDRGLGEQYF. CDR3 nucleotides: TGTGCCTGGCGTGTCCCGGACAGGGGACTCGGAGAGCAGTACTTC. The V gene is TRBV30, the J gene TRBJ2-7; TRBD1 agrees at 9 bases. The CDR3 has 15 amino acids. Germline V gene lookup returns CDR1 GTSNPN and CDR2 SVGIG (reference sequence).